These 29 T cell receptor beta chains originate from one sample sequenced in a study of HIV-infected patients and healthy controls. Alpha and beta constant-region primers primed reverse transcription of 500 to 550 ng RNA. Alpha and beta chain libraries were made separately by chain-specific third strand synthesis with multiplexing indices. From the 5' RACE reads, TCRdb called clonotypes with MiXCR, one entry per CDR3 protein. Among about 18,000 distinct CDR3 sequences listed, 8.5% to 9% were seen once. Antiretroviral therapy had run roughly three months, about 14 weeks, before follow-up blood collection. No cell fractionation was done, so the repertoire covers all unsorted peripheral blood T cells. Sequenced here: blood, sampled during antiretroviral therapy. These receptors were collected from an adult with HIV infection.

This clonotype was detected many times. The chain recombines TRBV19 with TRBJ1-1, with D uncertain. V was clipped by 1 base and J by 0 bases, with 9 bases between them. The CDR3 has 15 amino acids. The V gene's germline CDR1 is LNHDA and CDR2 SQIVND (reference sequence). CDR3 in DNA: TGTGCCAGTAGTATAGGGGCAGCCATGAACACTGAAGCTTTCTTT. It encodes CASSIGAAMNTEAFF.

This clonotype was detected ten times or more. The J gene is TRBJ1-1, the V gene TRBV7-6; unclear D gene. Germline values: CDR1 SGHVS, CDR2 FNYEAQ. CDR3 length: 13 residues. V lost 1 base and J lost 6, with 9 bases in between. CDR3 nucleotides: TGTGCCAGCAGCTTAGAATTGGGCCCTGAAGCTTTCTTT. Translating it yields CASSLELGPEAFF.

This clonotype was found many times. This chain uses TRBV30 with TRBJ2-7; D gene uncertain. The CDR3 totals 11 residues. CDR1 and CDR2 from the germline V gene are GTSNPN and SVGIG (reference sequence). The V gene lost 0 bases and the J gene lost 5 bases, with 5 bases spanning the gap. The CDR3 is CAWSVHHEQYF. The CDR3 nucleotides are TGTGCCTGGAGTGTACACCACGAGCAGTACTTC.

This clonotype was observed many times. This rearrangement joins TRBV19 to TRBJ2-7, with 7 bases identical to TRBD2. This CDR3 has 14 residues. V shed 3 bases, J shed 5 bases, and the junction held 7 bases outside the gene matches. Germline CDR1 and CDR2: LNHDA and SQIVND (reference sequence). The CDR3: CASSIGEGRDEQYF. In DNA, the CDR3 is TGTGCCAGTAGTATTGGTGAAGGGAGGGACGAGCAGTACTTC.

This clonotype showed up many times. The chain recombines TRBV7-9 with TRBJ1-6, with D maybe TRBD1 (5 bases). Trimming took 4 bases from V and 9 from J, leaving 13 bases between them. The germline V gene encodes CDR1 SEHNR and CDR2 FQNEAQ (reference sequence). The CDR3 has 14 amino acids. CDR3 nucleotide sequence: TGTGCCAGCAGCTCTGACAGCCCAGGTTCACCCCTCCACTTT. Protein product: CASSSDSPGSPLHF.

This clonotype was recorded many times. The chain recombines TRBV4-1 with TRBJ2-7; 7 nucleotides line up with TRBD2. The J segment lost 7 bases and the V segment lost 1 base, leaving 10 bases of the junction unmatched. Per the germline V gene, CDR1 is MGHRA and CDR2 is YSYEKL. The CDR3 has 15 residues. CDR3 region: CASSQAVAGAGEQYF. CDR3 sequence (DNA): TGCGCCAGCAGCCAAGCCGTGGCGGGAGCAGGAGAGCAGTACTTC.

The sample holds many counts of this clonotype. The V gene is TRBV3-1, the J gene TRBJ2-7, with 8 bases lining up with TRBD1. V lost 5 bases and J lost 3; bases outside the gene matches: 6. The CDR3 contains 14 residues. Looked up from germline, CDR1 is LGHDT and CDR2 is YNNKEL (reference sequence). This CDR3 is CASSSTTGGYEQYF. CDR3 in DNA: TGTGCCAGCAGCTCCACCACAGGGGGCTACGAGCAGTACTTC.

There are many counts of this clonotype. V is TRBV7-9 and J is TRBJ2-7, with D tentatively TRBD1 (5 bases). Per germline, CDR1 SEHNR and CDR2 FQNEAQ (reference sequence). The V end was cut by 1 base, the J end by 1 base, with 14 bases between. The CDR3 runs to 16 residues. Here the CDR3 reads CASSLGVWQGSYEQYF. CDR3 coding DNA: TGTGCCAGCAGCTTAGGCGTTTGGCAGGGTTCCTACGAGCAGTACTTC.

The gene calls are TRBV29-1 and TRBJ1-2; a weak D match, TRBD1 (6 bases). The CDR3 totals 15 residues. Germline CDR1 and CDR2: SQVTM and ANQGSEA. The V gene lost 5 bases and the J gene lost 1 base, with 17 bases spanning the gap. CDR3 nucleotide sequence: TGCAGCGTTATGGAGGGGGGGGCACTTAACTATGGCTACACCTTC. Its protein is CSVMEGGALNYGYTF.

This clonotype came up many times. This chain joins TRBV12-3 or TRBV12-4 and TRBJ1-1, with D perhaps TRBD1 (6 bases). CDR3 length equals 14 residues. Trimming left V 5 bases short and J 5 bases short, with 15 bases between. The CDR3 bases are TGTGCCAGCAGTCCTACAGGGAGTCGGACTGAAGCTTTCTTT. This encodes CASSPTGSRTEAFF.

This clonotype was picked up a small number of times. V usage is TRBV7-2 and J usage is TRBJ2-1; D tentatively fits TRBD1 or TRBD2 (6 bases each). Germline values: CDR1 SGHTA, CDR2 FQGNSA. CDR3 size: 14 residues. The germline V and J ends were trimmed by 0 bases and 10 bases, with 13 bases remaining between them. The CDR3 reads CASSLAGGRKEQFF. The CDR3 DNA follows: TGTGCCAGCAGCTTAGCGGGGGGCCGTAAGGAGCAGTTCTTC. The entire variable domain, with the rest obtained from reference TRBV7-2 and TRBJ2-1, is as follows: GAGVSQSPSNKVTEKGKDVELRCDPISGHTALYWYRQSLGQGLEFLIYFQGNSAPDKSGLPSDRFSAERTGGSVSTLTIQRTQQEDSAVYLCASSLAGGRKEQFFGPGTRLTVL.

In its sample, this clonotype was seen many times. The J gene is TRBJ2-2, the V gene TRBV27, with D hard to call. CDR1 is MNHEY, CDR2 SMNVEV, per germline (reference sequence). The CDR3 covers 13 residues. V was trimmed by 6 bases and J by 6 bases, leaving 11 bases between them. In DNA form, the CDR3 reads TGTGCCAGCAGCCCTTTTTTGCCCGGGGAGCTGTTTTTT. This codes for CASSPFLPGELFF.

This clonotype was seen at least ten times. The CDR3 reads CSARTGSFDSPLHF. The CDR3 DNA reads as TGCAGTGCTAGAACAGGGTCTTTTGATTCACCCCTCCACTTT. The genes are TRBV20-1 and TRBJ1-6, with a weak D call TRBD1 (6 bases). Germline CDR1 and CDR2: DFQATT and SNEGSKA (reference sequence). With 2 bases removed from V and 8 bases from J, the gap between germline ends came to 13 bases. This CDR3 is 14 amino acids long.

This clonotype was counted at least ten times. This sequence joins TRBV28 and TRBJ1-5; D not resolved. CDR1 and CDR2 from the germline V gene are MDHEN and SYDVKM. V was cut by 2 bases and J by 5 bases, with 13 bases left in between. This CDR3 has 15 amino acids. CDR3 nucleotide sequence: TGTGCCAGCAGTTTAGTGTCCAGAACCGATCAGCCCCAGCATTTT. Translation gives CASSLVSRTDQPQHF.

This clonotype was recorded at least ten times. J is TRBJ2-1 and V is TRBV28; D may match TRBD1 or TRBD2 (5 bases each). Germline V CDR1 and CDR2: MDHEN, SYDVKM. There are 16 residues in the CDR3. The V gene lost 4 bases and the J gene lost 1 base, with 14 bases spanning the gap. CDR3 sequence reads: CASSSTGAKSYNEQFF. In DNA, the CDR3 is TGTGCCAGCAGTTCCACCGGGGCTAAATCCTACAATGAGCAGTTCTTC.

This clonotype occurred many times. The chain recombines TRBV6-1 with TRBJ1-1; D possibly corresponds to TRBD1 (5 bases). The CDR3 covers 14 residues. The germline V gene encodes CDR1 MNHNS and CDR2 SASEGT. The ends were cut back, 1 base at V and 8 bases at J, with 14 bases in the middle. CDR3 sequence reads: CASSEVEFGAEAFF. CDR3 sequence (DNA): TGTGCCAGCAGTGAAGTAGAATTTGGGGCGGAAGCTTTCTTT.

This clonotype was picked up many times. The J gene is TRBJ2-7, the V gene TRBV6-5; tentatively, D is TRBD1 or TRBD2 (5 bases each). The V end was cut by 10 bases, the J end by 2 bases, with 15 bases between. The CDR3 length is 13 residues. CDR1 and CDR2 from the germline V gene are MNHEY and SVGAGI. CDR3 nucleotides: TGTGCCACCACCGGGACCCAGACCTACGAGCAGTACTTC. It codes for CATTGTQTYEQYF.

This clonotype qualifies as medium-sized. This chain uses TRBV20-1 with TRBJ2-3; TRBD2 agrees at 12 bases. CDR1 is DFQATT and CDR2 is SNEGSKA in the germline V gene (reference sequence). CDR3 length: 15 residues. V dropped 2 bases and J dropped 7; count of bases not matched to a gene: 7. The CDR3 nucleotides are TGCAGTGCTAGACCTCTAGCGGGGGGGCCAAATACGCAGTATTTT. It codes for CSARPLAGGPNTQYF.

This clonotype was recorded a few times. V gene TRBV6-2 or TRBV6-3 combines with J gene TRBJ2-7, with a tentative D call TRBD1 (5 bases). CDR1 and CDR2 (germline): MNHEY, SVGEGT. The V end was cut by 2 bases, the J end by 2 bases, with 7 bases between. The CDR3 sequence is 13 residues long. The CDR3 loop reads CASSYAGPYEQYF. The CDR3 nucleotides are TGTGCCAGCAGTTACGCAGGGCCCTACGAGCAGTACTTC.

This clonotype has at least ten counts. This chain uses TRBV10-3 with TRBJ2-5; tentatively, D is TRBD2 (6 bases). Germline V gives CDR1 ENHRY, CDR2 SYGVKD. V lost 4 bases, J lost 4 bases, and 16 bases lay in between. The length of the CDR3 is 15 residues. The CDR3 loop reads CAISVGSGAVETQYF. The CDR3 coding sequence is TGTGCCATCAGTGTGGGTTCGGGAGCAGTAGAGACCCAGTACTTC.

In this sample, this clonotype turned up many times. This chain uses TRBV4-1 with TRBJ2-1, with 7 bases aligning to TRBD2. The CDR3 length is 17 residues. Germline trimming cut 0 bases from V and 7 bases from J; bases unmatched to any gene: 12. CDR1 and CDR2 from the germline V gene are MGHRA and YSYEKL. In DNA form, the CDR3 reads TGCGCCAGCAGCCAAGATCTATGGGGGGAGGGCCCGAATGAGCAGTTCTTC. This codes for CASSQDLWGEGPNEQFF.

The chain recombines TRBV30 with TRBJ2-3; 10 bases are shared with TRBD2. The trim removed 8 bases at V and 4 bases at J, leaving 12 bases unmatched. CDR1 is GTSNPN, CDR2 SVGIG, per germline (reference sequence). The CDR3 consists of 15 residues. This CDR3 is CATGEESGGADTQYF. The CDR3 region has the DNA TGTGCCACTGGAGAGGAGAGCGGGGGGGCAGATACGCAGTATTTT.

This clonotype was recorded many times. The chain recombines TRBV5-4 with TRBJ2-2; D is perhaps TRBD2 (5 bases). The CDR3 has 15 amino acids. Germline CDR1 is SGHNT and CDR2 is YYREEE (reference sequence). V lost 2 bases, J lost 2 bases, and 10 bases lay in between. CDR3 in DNA: TGTGCCAGCAGCTTAGGACTGGGAAACACCGGGGAGCTGTTTTTT. It yields the protein CASSLGLGNTGELFF.

This clonotype was recorded at least ten times. V is TRBV28 and J is TRBJ1-2, with unresolved D. The ends were cut back, 3 bases at V and 4 bases at J, with 6 bases in the middle. Germline loops: CDR1 MDHEN, CDR2 SYDVKM. The CDR3 has 12 residues. CDR3: CASSFNLYGYTF. DNA of the CDR3: TGTGCCAGCAGTTTTAATCTCTATGGCTACACCTTC.

This clonotype was recorded many times. V gene TRBV15 combines with J gene TRBJ2-7, with TRBD1 identical over 10 bases. Per the germline V gene, CDR1 is LNHNV and CDR2 is YYDKDF (reference sequence). CDR3 length: 15 amino acids. J gave up 0 bases and V 1 base, and 0 bases lay outside the gene matches. The CDR3 reads CATSRGQGASYEQYF. The CDR3, as DNA: TGTGCCACCAGCAGAGGACAGGGGGCCTCCTACGAGCAGTACTTC. Full variable domain (remainder filled in from reference TRBV15 and TRBJ2-7): DAMVIQNPRYQVTQFGKPVTLSCSQTLNHNVMYWYQQKSSQAPKLLFHYYDKDFNNEADTPDNFQSRRPNTSFCFLDIRSPGLGDTAMYLCATSRGQGASYEQYFGPGTRLTVT.

This clonotype was found many times. The chain joins TRBV5-6 to TRBJ1-5; 12 nucleotides align to TRBD1. Per germline, CDR1 SGHDT and CDR2 YYEEEE. The CDR3 has 16 amino acids. V lost 2 bases and J lost 7; bases outside the gene matches: 7. As DNA, the CDR3 is TGTGCCAGCAGCTTCCACGGGACAGGGGGCGGCCAGCCCCAGCATTTT. It encodes CASSFHGTGGGQPQHF.

There are many counts of this clonotype. The J gene is TRBJ2-3, the V gene TRBV6-5; D may be TRBD1 (5 bases). This CDR3 is 17 amino acids long. CDR1 and CDR2 (germline): MNHEY, SVGAGI. With 0 bases removed from V and 6 bases from J, the gap between germline ends came to 19 bases. The CDR3 DNA is TGTGCCAGCAGTTACTCTAGGGGCCCAAGTTCATTTGATACGCAGTATTTT. The encoded protein is CASSYSRGPSSFDTQYF.

This clonotype turned up a few times. The genes are TRBV28 and TRBJ1-5; a possible D gene is TRBD1 (6 bases). The CDR3 totals 15 residues. V gave up 3 bases and J gave up 7 bases, with 16 bases separating them. Germline V CDR1 and CDR2: MDHEN, SYDVKM. The CDR3 is CASSFLGGRSQPQHF. CDR3 DNA: TGTGCCAGCAGTTTTCTTGGGGGGCGATCGCAGCCCCAGCATTTT.

In its sample, this clonotype was seen many times. The J gene is TRBJ1-5, the V gene TRBV6-1; unclear D gene. This CDR3 has 15 amino acids. Trimming removed 0 bases at V and 5 bases at J, with 11 bases between. The germline CDR1 and CDR2 sequences are MNHNS and SASEGT. DNA for the CDR3: TGTGCCAGCAGTGAAGCGCTTCTGAGGGATCAGCCCCAGCATTTT. The encoded protein is CASSEALLRDQPQHF.